The sequence of this T cell receptor beta chain was determined in a study of T cell repertoires in cytomegalovirus infection. Study-level information: Recently identified HLA-C-restricted CMV epitopes and well-studied HLA-B-restricted CMV epitopes were used by the study. In public TCR beta signatures, there were indications of both CMV infection and matching HLA type.

The CDR3 is 13 residues long. Per germline, CDR1 MNHEY and CDR2 SMNVEV (reference sequence). J lost 8 bases, V lost 6 bases, and 5 bases had no gene match. Notes on this clonotype: No antigen is known for it.

Points from the study as a whole: Identification of carriers of CMV plus the relevant HLA was achieved through cumulative public TCR beta family frequency.

TCRdb recomputed calls from the reads with MiXCR, one row per CDR3 protein. The repertoire holds around 310,000 distinct CDR3 sequences, with roughly 29% as singletons. The receptor's source is a human donor in good health (CMV status not recorded). Some clones in this sample may be carry-over from other donors' samples. The specimen was cultured PBMCs, collected from culture after CMV antigen stimulation. The chain links TRBV27 to TRBJ2-2, with 8 bases identical to TRBD1. DNA for the CDR3: TGTGCCAGCAGCCATGGACAGGGAGGGGAGCTGTTTTTT. Translating gives CASSHGQGGELFF.